This T cell receptor beta chain appears in the sequencing data of a study of T cells in Graves' hyperthyroidism and ophthalmopathy. The CDR3 consists of 13 residues. The V gene's germline CDR1 is KGHSH and CDR2 LQKENI. With 5 bases removed from V and 6 bases from J, the gap between germline ends came to 13 bases. This clonotype was recorded many times. The CDR3 regions of TCR beta were amplified from RNA transcripts. HTBI primers drove first-round RT-PCR of the TCR CDR3. TCRdb ran MiXCR on the multiplex PCR reads and lists one entry per CDR3 protein. Among more than 150,000 distinct CDR3 sequences listed, around 15% were seen once.

The chain has TRBV18 and TRBJ1-1; unclear D gene. The sample consisted of blood. The receptor was isolated from a woman aged 45-65 years with Graves' hyperthyroidism. The DNA of the CDR3 is TGTGCCAGCTCATATCAGGACGGTGCTGAAGCTTTCTTT. Encoded protein: CASSYQDGAEAFF.